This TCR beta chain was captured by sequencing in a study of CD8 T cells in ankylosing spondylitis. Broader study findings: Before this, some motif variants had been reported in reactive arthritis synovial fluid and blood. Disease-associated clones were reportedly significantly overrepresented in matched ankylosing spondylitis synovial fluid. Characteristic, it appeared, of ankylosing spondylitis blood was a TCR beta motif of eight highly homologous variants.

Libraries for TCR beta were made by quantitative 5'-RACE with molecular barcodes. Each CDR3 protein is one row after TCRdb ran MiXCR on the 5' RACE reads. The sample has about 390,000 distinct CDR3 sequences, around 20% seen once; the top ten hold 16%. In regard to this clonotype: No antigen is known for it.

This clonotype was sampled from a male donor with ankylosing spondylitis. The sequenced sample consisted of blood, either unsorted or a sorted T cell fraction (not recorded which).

Written as DNA, the CDR3 is TGTACCAGCAGCCACTCACTAGCGGGGTTCACAGATACGCAGTATTTT. Protein product: CTSSHSLAGFTDTQYF. The genes are TRBV7-2 and TRBJ2-3; 10 bases fit TRBD2. J was trimmed by 2 bases and V by 5 bases; bases with no gene match: 7. CDR3 length equals 16 residues. The germline gives CDR1 SGHTA, CDR2 FQGNSA.